This T cell receptor beta chain was captured by sequencing in a study of cytomegalovirus exposure and HLA in healthy donors. This CDR3 is 15 amino acids long. The trim removed 5 bases at V and 2 bases at J, leaving 5 bases unmatched. CDR1 is MNHEY and CDR2 is SMNVEV in the germline V gene (reference sequence). The PCR employed 60 Vbeta primers together with 13 Jbeta primers. Libraries were prepared by immunoSEQ multiplex PCR; TCRdb keeps only in-frame clonotypes and omits some of them. This sample carries about 100,000 clones, around 75% of them seen once, and the ten largest clones take about 4.9%. Healthy donors of bone marrow made up the group. Study-wide results and limits: CMV antigen specificity of a few CMV-associated chains was confirmed in vitro. The classifier reportedly diagnosed cytomegalovirus status with high sensitivity and specificity. Some 16,000 TCR beta sequences were associated with HLA alleles at 0.05 false discovery rate in a later analysis.

Note on this clone: What it recognizes is unknown.

V and J are TRBV27 and TRBJ2-1, with 8 bases matching TRBD1. The sequenced sample was PBMCs. The TCR comes from a woman aged 18-35 years in good health and CMV-seropositive. This CDR3 reads CASSPGTGAYNEQFF. For the CDR3, the DNA is TGTGCCAGCAGTCCCGGGACAGGAGCCTACAATGAGCAGTTCTTC.